The source of this TCR beta chain is a study of T cell repertoires in cytomegalovirus infection. On the study more broadly: It can be stated that public TCR beta signatures indicated CMV infection as well as a matching HLA type.

TCRdb analysed the reads with MiXCR anew, one entry per CDR3 protein. The top ten clones hold about 15% of a sample with approximately 250,000 distinct CDR3 sequences, less than 9.5% of them seen once. This clonotype was recorded many times. The source of this sequence is a human donor in good health (CMV status not recorded). Some clones in this sample may be carry-over from other donors' samples. Sequenced sample: PBMCs.

CDR3 amino acids: CASSSRSNTDTQYF. In nucleotides, the CDR3 is TGTGCCAGCAGCTCCAGGAGTAACACAGATACGCAGTATTTT. The chain has TRBV7-2 and TRBJ2-3; D ambiguous. Germline V lookup: CDR1 SGHTA, CDR2 FQGNSA. The CDR3 extends over 14 amino acids. V lost 4 bases and J lost 2, with 10 bases in between.